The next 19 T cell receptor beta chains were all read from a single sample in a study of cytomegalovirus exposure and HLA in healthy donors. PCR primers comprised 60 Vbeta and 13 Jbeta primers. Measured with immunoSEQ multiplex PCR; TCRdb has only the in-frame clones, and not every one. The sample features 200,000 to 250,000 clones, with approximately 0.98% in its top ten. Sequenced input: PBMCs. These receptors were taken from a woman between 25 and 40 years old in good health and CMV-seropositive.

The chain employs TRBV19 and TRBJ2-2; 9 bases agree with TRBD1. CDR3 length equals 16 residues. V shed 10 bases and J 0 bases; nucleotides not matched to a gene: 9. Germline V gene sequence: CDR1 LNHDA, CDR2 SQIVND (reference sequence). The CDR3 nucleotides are TGTGCCATCCGCCGGGACAGGGCTTCGAACACCGGGGAGCTGTTTTTT. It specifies CAIRRDRASNTGELFF.

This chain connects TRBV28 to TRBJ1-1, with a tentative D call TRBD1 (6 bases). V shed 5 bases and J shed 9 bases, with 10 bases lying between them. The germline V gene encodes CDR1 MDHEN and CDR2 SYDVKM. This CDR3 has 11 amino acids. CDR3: CASSEDRKAFF. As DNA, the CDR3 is TGTGCCAGCAGTGAGGACAGAAAAGCTTTCTTT.

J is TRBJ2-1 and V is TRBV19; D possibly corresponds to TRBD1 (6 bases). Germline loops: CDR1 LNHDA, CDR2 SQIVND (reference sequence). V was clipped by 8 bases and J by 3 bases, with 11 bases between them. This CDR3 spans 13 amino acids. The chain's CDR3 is CASGTTYYNEQFF. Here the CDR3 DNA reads TGTGCCAGTGGGACAACTTACTACAATGAGCAGTTCTTC.

The CDR3 bases are TGTGCCAGCAGGAATACACAGGGGGCGGGGACCGGGGAGCTGTTTTTT. Translated, it gives CASRNTQGAGTGELFF. V usage is TRBV28 and J usage is TRBJ2-2; 9 nucleotides agree with TRBD1. V lost 6 bases and J lost 5; bases outside the gene matches: 10. The germline CDR1 and CDR2 sequences are MDHEN and SYDVKM. This CDR3 comprises 16 residues. Filled out from reference TRBV28 and TRBJ2-2, the complete variable domain reads DVKVTQSSRYLVKRTGEKVFLECVQDMDHENMFWYRQDPGLGLRLIYFSYDVKMKEKGDIPEGYSVSREKKERFSLILESASTNQTSMYLCASRNTQGAGTGELFFGEGSRLTVL.

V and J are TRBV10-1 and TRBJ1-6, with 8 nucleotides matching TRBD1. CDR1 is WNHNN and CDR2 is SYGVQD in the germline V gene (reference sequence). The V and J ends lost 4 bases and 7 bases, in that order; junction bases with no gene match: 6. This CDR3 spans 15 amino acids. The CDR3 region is CASSGGTGGNSPLHF. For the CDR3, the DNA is TGCGCCAGCAGTGGCGGGACAGGAGGGAATTCACCCCTCCACTTT.

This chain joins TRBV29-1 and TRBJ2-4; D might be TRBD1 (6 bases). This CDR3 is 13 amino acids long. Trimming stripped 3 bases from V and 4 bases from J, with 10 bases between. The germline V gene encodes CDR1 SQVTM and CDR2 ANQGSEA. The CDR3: CSVDRTEKNIQYF. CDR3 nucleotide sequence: TGCAGCGTTGACAGGACAGAGAAAAACATTCAGTACTTC.

The CDR3 DNA is TGTGCCACAGACCGGGACTCGAGGTACAATGAGCAGTTCTTC. This sequence encodes CATDRDSRYNEQFF. The chain recombines TRBV15 with TRBJ2-1; D is possibly TRBD2 (6 bases). The CDR3 is 14 amino acids. Germline V gene sequence: CDR1 LNHNV, CDR2 YYDKDF (reference sequence). The V gene lost 9 bases and the J gene lost 4 bases, with 16 bases spanning the gap.

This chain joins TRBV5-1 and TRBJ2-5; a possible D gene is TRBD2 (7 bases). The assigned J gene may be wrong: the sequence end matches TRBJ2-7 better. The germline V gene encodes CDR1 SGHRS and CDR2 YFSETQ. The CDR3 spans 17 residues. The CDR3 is CASSLPKGGRSSYEQYF. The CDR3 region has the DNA TGCGCCAGCAGCTTGCCCAAGGGGGGGCGCAGTTCGTACGAGCAGTACTTC.

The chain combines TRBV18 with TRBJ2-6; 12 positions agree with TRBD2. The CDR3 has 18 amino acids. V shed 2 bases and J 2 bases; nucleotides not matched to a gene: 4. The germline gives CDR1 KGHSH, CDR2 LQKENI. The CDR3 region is CASSPRTSGMPGANVLTF. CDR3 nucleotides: TGTGCCAGCTCACCAAGGACTAGCGGGATGCCTGGGGCCAACGTCCTGACTTTC.

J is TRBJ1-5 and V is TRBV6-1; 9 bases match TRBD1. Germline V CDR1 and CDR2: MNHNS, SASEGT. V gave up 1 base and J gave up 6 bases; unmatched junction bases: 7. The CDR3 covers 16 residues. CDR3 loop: CASSEVQGALPQPQHF. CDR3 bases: TGTGCCAGCAGTGAAGTACAGGGGGCATTACCTCAGCCCCAGCATTTT.

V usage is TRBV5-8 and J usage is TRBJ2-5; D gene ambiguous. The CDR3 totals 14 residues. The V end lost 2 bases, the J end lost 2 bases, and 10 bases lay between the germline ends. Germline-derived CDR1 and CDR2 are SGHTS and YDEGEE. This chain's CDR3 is CASSFSVIQETQYF. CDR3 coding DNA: TGTGCCAGCAGCTTCTCAGTGATTCAAGAGACCCAGTACTTC.

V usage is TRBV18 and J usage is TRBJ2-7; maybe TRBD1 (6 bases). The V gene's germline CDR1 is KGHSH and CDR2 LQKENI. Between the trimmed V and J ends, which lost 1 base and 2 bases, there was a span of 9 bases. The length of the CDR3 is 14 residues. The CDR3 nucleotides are TGTGCCAGCTCACCACACAGGGACACCTACGAGCAGTACTTC. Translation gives CASSPHRDTYEQYF.

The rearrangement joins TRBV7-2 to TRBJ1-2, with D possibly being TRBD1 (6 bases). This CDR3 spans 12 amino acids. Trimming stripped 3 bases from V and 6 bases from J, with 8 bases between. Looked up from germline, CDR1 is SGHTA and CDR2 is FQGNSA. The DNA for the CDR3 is TGTGCCAGCAGCTTTAACAGGGATGGCTACACCTTC. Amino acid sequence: CASSFNRDGYTF.

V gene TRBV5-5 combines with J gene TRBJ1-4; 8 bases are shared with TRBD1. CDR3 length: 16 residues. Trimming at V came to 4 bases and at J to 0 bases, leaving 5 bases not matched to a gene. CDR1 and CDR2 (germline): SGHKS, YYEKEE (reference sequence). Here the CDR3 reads CASSAGQVATNEKLFF. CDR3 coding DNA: TGTGCCAGCAGCGCGGGACAGGTTGCAACTAATGAAAAACTGTTTTTT.

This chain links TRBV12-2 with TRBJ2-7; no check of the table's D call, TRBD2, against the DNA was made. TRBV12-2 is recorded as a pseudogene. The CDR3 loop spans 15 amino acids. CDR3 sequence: CASRLGGGFGYEQYF. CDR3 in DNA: TGTGCAAGTCGCTTGGGAGGGGGGTTTGGCTACGAGCAGTACTTC.

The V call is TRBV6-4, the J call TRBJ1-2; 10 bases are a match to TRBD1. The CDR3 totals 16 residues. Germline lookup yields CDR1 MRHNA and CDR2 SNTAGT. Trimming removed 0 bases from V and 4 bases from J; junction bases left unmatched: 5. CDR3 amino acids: CASSDSPGTGVYGYTF. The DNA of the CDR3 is TGTGCCAGCAGTGACTCCCCCGGGACAGGGGTCTATGGCTACACCTTC.

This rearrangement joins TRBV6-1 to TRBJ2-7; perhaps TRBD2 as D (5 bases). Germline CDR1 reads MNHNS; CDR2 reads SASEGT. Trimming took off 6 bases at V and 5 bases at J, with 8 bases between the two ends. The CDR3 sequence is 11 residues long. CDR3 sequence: CASRLEDEQYF. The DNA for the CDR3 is TGTGCCAGCAGGCTGGAGGACGAGCAGTACTTC.

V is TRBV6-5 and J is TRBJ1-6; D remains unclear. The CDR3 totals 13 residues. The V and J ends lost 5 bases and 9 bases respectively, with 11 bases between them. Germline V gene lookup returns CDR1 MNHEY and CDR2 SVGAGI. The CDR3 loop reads CASSPQPGSPLHF. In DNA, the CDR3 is TGTGCCAGCAGTCCCCAACCCGGTTCACCCCTCCACTTT.

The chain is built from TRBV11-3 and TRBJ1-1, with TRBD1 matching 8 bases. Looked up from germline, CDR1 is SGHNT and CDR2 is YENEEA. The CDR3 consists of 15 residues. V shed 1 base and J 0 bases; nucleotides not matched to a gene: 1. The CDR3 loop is CASSLGQGMNTEAFF. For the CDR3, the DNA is TGTGCCAGCAGCTTAGGACAGGGGATGAACACTGAAGCTTTCTTT.